A single TCR beta chain is shown here with its context. The data are from a study of blood T cell repertoires in COVID-19. Profiling relied on immunoSEQ multiplex PCR, and the TCRdb table lists in-frame clones only, not all of them. The sample lists about 200,000 clones, roughly 82% occurring once. V lost 4 bases and J lost 3, with 5 bases in between. Germline V gene lookup returns CDR1 MRHNA and CDR2 SNTAGT. This CDR3 is 12 amino acids long. Sequencing was done on a sample of peripheral blood. The clonotype comes from a woman aged 55-75 years with COVID-19, enrolled during active disease. V gene TRBV6-4 combines with J gene TRBJ2-3, with a weak D call TRBD2 (5 bases). Here the CDR3 DNA reads TGTGCCAGCAGTGCGGGGACAGATACGCAGTATTTT. This translates into CASSAGTDTQYF.